The next 3 T cell receptor beta chains were all read from a single sample in a study of cytomegalovirus exposure and HLA in healthy donors. The PCR employed 60 Vbeta primers together with 13 Jbeta primers. The assay was immunoSEQ multiplex PCR, and TCRdb's table has in-frame clones only and misses some. The table lists 130,000 or so clones, about 70% of them singletons, with roughly 7.2% in the top ten. The sample comprised PBMCs. These receptors originate from a male donor in good health and CMV-seronegative.

This chain links TRBV10-3 with TRBJ1-5; 7 bases align to TRBD1. Germline assignment: CDR1 ENHRY and CDR2 SYGVKD. This CDR3 comprises 13 residues. The J segment lost 1 base and the V segment lost 11 bases, leaving 5 bases of the junction unmatched. CDR3 sequence: CAVTGASNQPQHF. The DNA of the CDR3 is TGTGCCGTTACAGGGGCGAGCAATCAGCCCCAGCATTTT.

Here the CDR3 reads CASSFRLAGPDTQYF. CDR3 nucleotides: TGTGCCAGCAGCTTTAGACTAGCGGGTCCAGATACGCAGTATTTT. V usage is TRBV7-2 and J usage is TRBJ2-3; 10 bases map to TRBD2. The J segment lost 4 bases and the V segment lost 3 bases, leaving 4 bases of the junction unmatched. There are 15 residues in the CDR3. Germline-derived CDR1 and CDR2 are SGHTA and FQGNSA.

This clone has only a few counts. V and J are TRBV29-1 and TRBJ1-2; D possibly corresponds to TRBD1 (6 bases). Germline V gene sequence: CDR1 SQVTM, CDR2 ANQGSEA. V lost 3 bases and J lost 6, with 14 bases in between. This CDR3 is 13 amino acids long. Written as DNA, the CDR3 is TGCAGCGTTGATGCGCAGGGGTTGCATGGCTACACCTTC. Translating gives CSVDAQGLHGYTF.